The subject of this entry is one TCR beta chain. The antigen remains undetermined. In germline, CDR1 is SGHVT, CDR2 SQSDAQ. V was pared by 0 bases and J by 1 base, with 9 bases between. CDR3 length equals 15 residues. This record belongs to a study of T cell repertoires in cytomegalovirus infection. Looking at the study overall: In public TCR beta signatures, there were indications of both CMV infection and matching HLA type.

One entry per CDR3 protein, called by TCRdb with MiXCR from the reads. The table lists about 330,000 distinct CDR3 sequences, about 35% of them singletons. The sequence derives from a human donor in good health (CMV status not recorded). Some clones in this sample may be carry-over from other donors' samples. Specimen: cultured PBMCs, collected from culture after CMV antigen stimulation. The J gene is TRBJ1-2, the V gene TRBV7-4; D is possibly TRBD1 (5 bases). CDR3 protein: CASSLAGAVNYGYTF. In DNA, the CDR3 is TGTGCCAGCAGCTTAGCAGGGGCGGTTAACTATGGCTACACCTTC.